The rows below give T cell receptor beta chains drawn from one sample of a study of regulatory T cells in long-lasting Graves disease. TCRdb reanalysed the multiplex PCR reads using MiXCR and keeps one entry per CDR3 protein. The sample yields hundreds of thousands of distinct CDR3 sequences, approximately 16% seen once. This sample also appeared in a second study, on T cells in Graves' hyperthyroidism and ophthalmopathy.

The sample here was peripheral blood mononuclear cells (PBMCs), taken at new diagnosis, from a patient treated with antithyroid drugs. Receptor source: a woman younger than 45 with Graves disease. The CDR3 runs from the conserved cysteine through the conserved F or W.

J: TRBJ1-3
V: TRBV11-2
CDR3: CASSYSGNTIYF

J: TRBJ2-7
V: TRBV11-2
CDR3: CASSREAGRFQDEQYF

J: TRBJ2-7
V: TRBV7-2
CDR3: CASSLVPYEQYF

J: TRBJ2-7
V: TRBV20-1
CDR3: CSARAGTSGRSSYEQYF

J: TRBJ2-4
V: TRBV5-5
CDR3: CASSFVSLAKNIQYF

J: TRBJ1-3
V: TRBV7-2
CDR3: CASSGTGDPSGNTIYF

J: TRBJ1-4
V: TRBV5-1
CDR3: CASSRGFATNEKLFF

J: TRBJ2-7
V: TRBV10-3
CDR3: CAITSGLGSYEQYF

J: TRBJ2-7
V: TRBV6-5
CDR3: CASSYSAAGGPYEQYF

J: TRBJ2-7
V: TRBV7-2
CDR3: CASFPHGGVTALELYF

J: TRBJ2-7
V: TRBV6-5
CDR3: CASSYSRQLSYEQYF

J: TRBJ2-7
V: TRBV11-2
CDR3: CASSQGLGSEQYF

J: TRBJ2-1
V: TRBV4-2
CDR3: CASSQVGLAETYNEQFF

J: TRBJ1-3
V: TRBV11-2
CDR3: CASYNIGNTIYF

J: TRBJ2-2
V: TRBV5-1
CDR3: CASSLSETGLGELFF

J: TRBJ1-1
V: TRBV5-1
CDR3: CASSLGTGSGGRTEAFF

J: .
V: TRBV20-1
CDR3: CSARNRGRETQYF

J: TRBJ2-7
V: TRBV7-9
CDR3: CASSLAERDEQYF

J: TRBJ2-1
V: TRBV7-2
CDR3: CASSASGTEFYNEQFF

J: TRBJ1-5
V: TRBV20-1
CDR3: CSASVVGAGNQPQHF

J: TRBJ2-3
V: TRBV29-1
CDR3: CSVGTGGDTQYF

J: TRBJ1-1
V: TRBV18
CDR3: CASSPPRGQVTEAFF

J: TRBJ1-1
V: TRBV7-9
CDR3: CASSLQGQGVMNTEAFF

J: TRBJ1-1
V: TRBV28
CDR3: CASIQTDKRNTEAFF

J: TRBJ2-7
V: TRBV5-1
CDR3: CASSLASGRGYYEQYF

J: TRBJ2-5
V: TRBV7-8
CDR3: CASRTLAGGQETQYF

J: TRBJ2-5
V: TRBV6-2/TRBV6-3
CDR3: CASSEEREVAVQETQYF

J: TRBJ1-2
V: TRBV7-9
CDR3: CASSLVPGIHYGYTF

J: TRBJ2-7
V: TRBV7-9
CDR3: CASSEGLLANEQYF

J: TRBJ1-1
V: TRBV6-1
CDR3: CASSEGWPFF

J: TRBJ1-1
V: TRBV4-1
CDR3: CASSPSRPGTGYTEAFF

J: TRBJ1-1
V: TRBV6-9
CDR3: CASSYGIRFTEAFF

J: TRBJ2-1
V: TRBV3-1
CDR3: CASSLVEEQFF

J: TRBJ2-1
V: TRBV11-2
CDR3: CASSFTSGPYNEQFF

J: TRBJ2-7
V: TRBV6-2/TRBV6-3
CDR3: CASSYLASGATRISYEQYF

J: TRBJ1-1
V: TRBV20-1
CDR3: CSARDWGFTEAFF

J: TRBJ2-7
V: TRBV2
CDR3: CASMAGEGQPAFFAYEQYF

J: TRBJ2-7
V: TRBV28
CDR3: CASSPGTATYEQYF

J: TRBJ1-4
V: TRBV28
CDR3: CASSDLGGATNEKLFF

J: TRBJ2-1
V: TRBV12-3/TRBV12-4
CDR3: CASLKREGYNEQFF

J: TRBJ1-1
V: TRBV7-9
CDR3: CASSPPDGNTEAFF

J: TRBJ1-2
V: TRBV11-2
CDR3: CASSPSSSNYGYTF

J: TRBJ2-1
V: TRBV20-1
CDR3: CSARAGGNNEQFF

J: TRBJ2-7
V: TRBV12-3/TRBV12-4
CDR3: CASSQTSGNPYEQYF

J: TRBJ1-1
V: TRBV6-2/TRBV6-3
CDR3: CASSYSWQGRAEAFF

J: TRBJ2-1
V: TRBV9
CDR3: CASSVEQVDGQFF

J: TRBJ2-3
V: TRBV14
CDR3: CASSQIQSTDTQYF

J: TRBJ1-5
V: TRBV5-1
CDR3: CASNLAGDQPQHF

J: TRBJ2-5
V: TRBV24-1
CDR3: CATSRLAGDQETQYF

J: TRBJ2-3
V: TRBV12-3/TRBV12-4
CDR3: CASSAGTSGTADTQYF

J: TRBJ2-6
V: TRBV9
CDR3: CASSVEADRGNVLTF

J: TRBJ2-3
V: TRBV29-1
CDR3: CSAPDDGDTQYF